The 32 T cell receptor beta chains below all came from one sample that was sequenced in a study of blood T cell repertoires in COVID-19. Sequencing was performed with immunoSEQ multiplex PCR; in TCRdb, only in-frame clones are kept and a portion is missing. The sample has roughly 200,000 clones; about 85% are singletons. Sequenced material: peripheral blood. The receptors derive from a woman under 40 with active or convalescent COVID-19.

The CDR3: CASSLGGGSKGYEQYF. The CDR3 bases are TGTGCCAGCAGCTTAGGCGGCGGGAGTAAAGGCTACGAGCAGTACTTC. The rearrangement uses TRBV7-9 and TRBJ2-7, with 7 bases aligning to TRBD2. V lost 1 base, J lost 3 bases, and 9 bases stayed unmatched. Germline CDR1 is SEHNR and CDR2 is FQNEAQ (reference sequence). This CDR3 has 16 amino acids.

The chain uses TRBV15 and TRBJ1-1, with a tentative D call TRBD1 (5 bases). CDR3 length: 14 residues. V lost 7 bases, J lost 5 bases, and 17 bases lay in between. Germline values: CDR1 LNHNV, CDR2 YYDKDF (reference sequence). In nucleotides, the CDR3 is TGTGCCACCACCCGGGGGAGGCGTGAAACTGAAGCTTTCTTT. Its translation is CATTRGRRETEAFF. Based on the CDR3 plus reference TRBV15 and TRBJ1-1, the full variable domain is DAMVIQNPRYQVTQFGKPVTLSCSQTLNHNVMYWYQQKSSQAPKLLFHYYDKDFNNEADTPDNFQSRRPNTSFCFLDIRSPGLGDTAMYLCATTRGRRETEAFFGQGTRLTVV.

The rearrangement uses TRBV9 and TRBJ2-5; 8 bases fit TRBD2. Germline CDR1 reads SGDLS; CDR2 reads YYNGEE. The CDR3 has 13 residues. V lost 1 base, J lost 5 bases, and 1 base stayed unmatched. CDR3 nucleotide sequence: TGTGCCAGCAGCGTACGCGGGGGGGAGACCCAGTACTTC. Its protein is CASSVRGGETQYF.

The chain combines TRBV19 with TRBJ1-2, with a weak D call TRBD1 (6 bases). The CDR3 covers 14 residues. Trimming left V 9 bases short and J 0 bases short, with 14 bases between. Germline CDR1 LNHDA, CDR2 SQIVND (reference sequence). In DNA, the CDR3 is TGTGCCAGCGTAGACAGGCCGACTAACTATGGCTACACCTTC. It yields the protein CASVDRPTNYGYTF.

This clone was detected once. V is TRBV6-6 and J is TRBJ2-5; the match to TRBD2 covers 8 bases. Germline V gene lookup returns CDR1 MNHNY and CDR2 SVGAGI (reference sequence). This CDR3 comprises 16 residues. V gave up 1 base and J gave up 5 bases; unmatched junction bases: 9. DNA of the CDR3: TGTGCCAGCAGTTACTTTACTAGCGGCCAGCCGGAGACCCAGTACTTC. Translated: CASSYFTSGQPETQYF.

The chain employs TRBV5-8 and TRBJ2-6; TRBD1 agrees at 8 bases. CDR3 size: 16 residues. Per germline, CDR1 SGHTS and CDR2 YDEGEE. After removal of 7 bases from V and 0 bases from J, the junction contained 6 bases not matched to a gene. The CDR3 nucleotides are TGTGCCAGCGGGACAGGAGATTCCTCTGGGGCCAACGTCCTGACTTTC. Protein: CASGTGDSSGANVLTF.

The CDR3 here is CASSSTGGEANEKLFF. The CDR3 DNA follows: TGTGCCAGCAGTTCGACAGGAGGCGAGGCTAATGAAAAACTGTTTTTT. The chain carries TRBV6-6 and TRBJ1-4, with D tentatively TRBD1 (6 bases). Trimming shortened V by 4 bases and J by 3 bases, and 15 bases separated the two germline ends. Germline V lookup: CDR1 MNHNY, CDR2 SVGAGI (reference sequence). The CDR3 runs 16 residues.

The rearrangement links TRBV28 to TRBJ2-7; D not certain. Trimming cost V 3 bases and J 0 bases, with 9 bases left between them. This CDR3 contains 14 residues. Germline V CDR1 and CDR2: MDHEN, SYDVKM. CDR3 loop: CASSLVAASYEQYF. The CDR3, as DNA: TGTGCCAGCAGTTTGGTGGCGGCCTCCTACGAGCAGTACTTC.

V usage is TRBV9 and J usage is TRBJ2-5; TRBD2 matches 14 bases. With 4 bases clipped from V and 4 bases from J, the junction kept 3 bases outside the gene matches. Per germline, CDR1 SGDLS and CDR2 YYNGEE. The CDR3 consists of 15 residues. The CDR3 region has the DNA TGTGCCAGCAGCCCCGGACTAGCGGGGGGAGAGACCCAGTACTTC. Translated, it gives CASSPGLAGGETQYF.

V and J are TRBV27 and TRBJ1-1, with 11 nucleotides matching TRBD1. V was pared by 5 bases and J by 2 bases, with 7 bases of the junction left unmatched. The CDR3 sequence is 16 residues long. Germline V gives CDR1 MNHEY, CDR2 SMNVEV (reference sequence). DNA of the CDR3: TGTGCCAGCAGTCCCGGACAGGGGGCGGCCAACACTGAAGCTTTCTTT. This gives the protein CASSPGQGAANTEAFF.

The chain is built from TRBV18 and TRBJ1-5; D is possibly TRBD1 (5 bases). CDR1 is KGHSH, CDR2 LQKENI, per germline. V gave up 0 bases and J gave up 5 bases, with 8 bases separating them. The CDR3 sequence is 14 residues long. The CDR3 DNA sequence: TGTGCCAGCTCACCACCAGGGGTGGATCAGCCCCAGCATTTT. The encoded protein is CASSPPGVDQPQHF.

V usage is TRBV15 and J usage is TRBJ1-4, with 8 bases lining up with TRBD1. Germline values: CDR1 LNHNV, CDR2 YYDKDF (reference sequence). The V segment lost 0 bases and the J segment 3 bases; nucleotides outside the gene matches: 3. The CDR3 runs to 16 residues. In nucleotides, the CDR3 is TGTGCCACCAGCAGAGAAGAGACAGGGGCTAATGAAAAACTGTTTTTT. This gives the protein CATSREETGANEKLFF. The full variable domain, in which reference TRBV15 and TRBJ1-4 provide the parts outside the CDR3, is DAMVIQNPRYQVTQFGKPVTLSCSQTLNHNVMYWYQQKSSQAPKLLFHYYDKDFNNEADTPDNFQSRRPNTSFCFLDIRSPGLGDTAMYLCATSREETGANEKLFFGSGTQLSVL.

The chain uses TRBV2 and TRBJ1-2, with D unclear. Germline V gives CDR1 SNHLY, CDR2 FYNNEI. Trimming removed 6 bases from V and 5 bases from J, with 10 bases in between. This CDR3 has 12 amino acids. The CDR3 is CASRATDYGYTF. DNA of the CDR3: TGTGCCAGCAGAGCGACGGATTATGGCTACACCTTC.

The gene calls are TRBV19 and TRBJ1-2, with 11 nucleotides matching TRBD1. J was trimmed by 5 bases and V by 3 bases; bases with no gene match: 5. The germline gives CDR1 LNHDA, CDR2 SQIVND (reference sequence). CDR3 length: 15 residues. This CDR3 is CASSIPGQGVYGYTF. CDR3 DNA sequence: TGTGCCAGTAGTATTCCGGGACAGGGGGTATATGGCTACACCTTC.

This chain connects TRBV14 to TRBJ1-3; D unclear. Trimming removed 6 bases from V and 1 base from J, with 7 bases in between. Germline CDR1 is SGHDN and CDR2 is FVKESK. CDR3 size: 13 residues. The CDR3 loop is CASRQSSGNTIYF. CDR3 bases: TGTGCCAGCAGACAATCTTCTGGAAACACCATATATTTT.

This clone was recorded once. The rearrangement joins TRBV30 to TRBJ1-5; D may be TRBD1 (6 bases). The ends were cut back, 4 bases at V and 5 bases at J, with 15 bases in the middle. Per germline, CDR1 GTSNPN and CDR2 SVGIG (reference sequence). This CDR3 region has 14 residues. The CDR3 DNA sequence: TGTGCCTGGACCTCCGGGGAGGGGGATCAGCCCCAGCATTTT. Its translation is CAWTSGEGDQPQHF.

This sequence joins TRBV7-9 and TRBJ1-4; D is uncertain. V was pared by 5 bases and J by 8 bases, with 15 bases between. Germline V CDR1 and CDR2: SEHNR, FQNEAQ (reference sequence). CDR3 length equals 14 residues. Here the CDR3 reads CASSPPIGVEKLFF. The CDR3 coding sequence is TGTGCCAGCAGCCCGCCGATCGGGGTCGAAAAACTGTTTTTT.

The rearrangement uses TRBV18 and TRBJ2-1; 7 positions match TRBD2. Trimming cost V 6 bases and J 6 bases; bases outside gene matches: 11. CDR1 and CDR2 (germline): KGHSH, LQKENI. The CDR3 is 15 residues long. CDR3 loop: CASSPGAGRGNEQFF. The CDR3 DNA sequence: TGTGCCAGCTCTCCAGGAGCGGGGAGGGGCAATGAGCAGTTCTTC.

The chain carries TRBV11-3 and TRBJ2-3, with 9 bases identical to TRBD1. Germline V gene lookup returns CDR1 SGHNT and CDR2 YENEEA. V trimming: 4 bases; J trimming: 2 bases; junction bases outside the gene matches: 16. This CDR3 is 19 amino acids long. The CDR3 is CASSSRTTGTGIITDTQYF. As DNA, the CDR3 is TGTGCCAGCAGCTCTAGGACCACCGGGACAGGGATTATCACAGATACGCAGTATTTT.

J is TRBJ2-2 and V is TRBV27, with 14 positions matching TRBD2. J lost 7 bases, V lost 6 bases, and 13 bases had no gene match. In germline, CDR1 is MNHEY, CDR2 SMNVEV (reference sequence). The CDR3 covers 18 residues. CDR3 sequence (DNA): TGTGCCAGCAGGGTAGACCTTGGGACTAGCGGGAGAGGCGGGGAGCTGTTTTTT. It specifies CASRVDLGTSGRGGELFF.

The chain is built from TRBV10-2 and TRBJ1-5; the D gene is possibly TRBD1 (6 bases). Germline V gives CDR1 WSHSY, CDR2 SAAADI. The V gene lost 6 bases and the J gene lost 3 bases, with 18 bases spanning the gap. This CDR3 spans 16 amino acids. The CDR3 spells CASSPTQGPLNQPQHF. The CDR3 DNA reads TGCGCCAGCAGCCCCACGCAGGGGCCGCTCAATCAGCCCCAGCATTTT.

V is TRBV15 and J is TRBJ2-7; TRBD1 might be the D (5 bases). Deletions cut 0 bases from V and 0 bases from J, with 12 bases between. Germline loops: CDR1 LNHNV, CDR2 YYDKDF (reference sequence). The CDR3 length is 16 residues. The CDR3 nucleotides are TGTGCCACCAGCAGAGATCCCAGGGTGAACTCCTACGAGCAGTACTTC. Its translation is CATSRDPRVNSYEQYF.

This clone appeared a single time. The J gene is TRBJ2-1, the V gene TRBV24-1; D possibly corresponds to TRBD2 (5 bases). Trimming shortened V by 4 bases and J by 0 bases, and 18 bases separated the two germline ends. Per germline, CDR1 KGHDR and CDR2 SFDVKD. The CDR3 has 18 amino acids. Written as DNA, the CDR3 is TGTGCCACCAGTGAGCCAGTTGGCCCGGGAAGCTCCTACAATGAGCAGTTCTTC. Encoded protein: CATSEPVGPGSSYNEQFF.

The chain joins TRBV6-5 to TRBJ1-2, with TRBD1 matching 7 bases. The germline V gene encodes CDR1 MNHEY and CDR2 SVGAGI. Trimming removed 2 bases from V and 2 bases from J; junction bases left unmatched: 8. The CDR3 is 16 amino acids. The CDR3: CASSYTESTGNYGYTF. The CDR3 DNA follows: TGTGCCAGCAGTTACACAGAATCGACAGGGAACTATGGCTACACCTTC.

This chain joins TRBV30 and TRBJ1-2; D gene uncertain. The CDR3 runs to 12 residues. Germline V gene sequence: CDR1 GTSNPN, CDR2 SVGIG (reference sequence). Trimming removed 3 bases at V and 1 base at J, with 6 bases between. The CDR3 region is CAWRMYNYGYTF. CDR3 sequence (DNA): TGTGCCTGGAGAATGTATAACTATGGCTACACCTTC.

The V gene is TRBV2, the J gene TRBJ1-1; D is unclear. V lost 2 bases to trimming and J lost 3 bases, with 13 bases between them. This CDR3 is built from 15 residues. CDR1 is SNHLY, CDR2 FYNNEI, per germline. Written as DNA, the CDR3 is TGTGCCAGCAGTGAAACCGGGAGTCGGGACACTGAAGCTTTCTTT. Protein sequence: CASSETGSRDTEAFF.

This clone was counted once. The chain carries TRBV3-1 (or the pseudogene TRBV3-2) and TRBJ2-1; no clear D. From germline, CDR1 is LGHDT and CDR2 YNNKEL (reference sequence). V lost 4 bases and J 4 bases, leaving 8 bases between the germline ends. The CDR3 consists of 13 residues. CDR3 coding DNA: TGTGCCAGCAGCCTCGGTTTATACAATGAGCAGTTCTTC. It encodes CASSLGLYNEQFF.

The chain joins TRBV11-2 to TRBJ2-7; a weak D match, TRBD2 (5 bases). CDR3 length equals 15 residues. Germline CDR1 is SGHAT and CDR2 is FQNNGV. V was trimmed by 1 base and J by 3 bases, leaving 13 bases between them. DNA for the CDR3: TGTGCCAGCAGCTTAGGCACTAGTCAATTCTACGAGCAGTACTTC. Protein sequence: CASSLGTSQFYEQYF.

The rearrangement links TRBV5-6 to TRBJ2-3; 7 bases line up with TRBD1. The CDR3 has 14 residues. J lost 3 bases, V lost 7 bases, and 8 bases had no gene match. Germline V gene sequence: CDR1 SGHDT, CDR2 YYEEEE. CDR3 DNA: TGTGCCAGCTTGAGGACAGGTGCGACAGATACGCAGTATTTT. This encodes CASLRTGATDTQYF.

The sample holds one count of this clone. This rearrangement joins TRBV28 to TRBJ1-1, with TRBD1 matching 9 bases. From germline, CDR1 is MDHEN and CDR2 SYDVKM. The CDR3 is 11 residues long. V lost 5 bases and J lost 8; bases outside the gene matches: 0. CDR3 amino acids: CASSTGGEAFF. CDR3 nucleotides: TGTGCCAGCAGTACAGGGGGCGAAGCTTTCTTT.

V usage is TRBV7-2 and J usage is TRBJ2-7; 10 bases align to TRBD2. CDR1 and CDR2 from the germline V gene are SGHTA and FQGNSA. This CDR3 contains 15 residues. J gave up 2 bases and V 3 bases, and 4 bases lay outside the gene matches. The DNA for the CDR3 is TGTGCCAGCAGCTTCATGAGCGGGGGGGCCTACGAGCAGTACTTC. It codes for CASSFMSGGAYEQYF.

This chain uses TRBV28 with TRBJ2-2, with 9 bases fitting TRBD2. CDR1 MDHEN and CDR2 SYDVKM come from the germline V gene. This CDR3 has 15 residues. The junction had 9 bases not matched to a gene; V was cut back by 6 bases and J by 7 bases. In DNA form, the CDR3 reads TGTGCCAGCAGATTGGGACTAGCTTATAGCGGGGAGCTGTTTTTT. Amino acid sequence: CASRLGLAYSGELFF.